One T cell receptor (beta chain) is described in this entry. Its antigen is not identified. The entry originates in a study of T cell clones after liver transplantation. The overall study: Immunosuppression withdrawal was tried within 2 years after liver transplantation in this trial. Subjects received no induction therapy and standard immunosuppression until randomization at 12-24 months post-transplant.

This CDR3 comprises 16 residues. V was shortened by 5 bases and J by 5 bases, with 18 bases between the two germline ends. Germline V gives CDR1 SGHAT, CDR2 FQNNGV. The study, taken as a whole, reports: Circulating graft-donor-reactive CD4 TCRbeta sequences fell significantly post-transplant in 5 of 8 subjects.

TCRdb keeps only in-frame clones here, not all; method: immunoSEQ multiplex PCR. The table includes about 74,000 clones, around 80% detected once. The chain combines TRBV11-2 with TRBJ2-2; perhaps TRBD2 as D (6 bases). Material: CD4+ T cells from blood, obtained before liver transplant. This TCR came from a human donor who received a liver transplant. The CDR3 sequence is CASSPTDAGRTGELFF. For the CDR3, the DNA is TGTGCCAGCAGCCCGACGGACGCGGGGCGTACCGGGGAGCTGTTTTTT.